What follows are 6 T cell receptor beta chains derived from one specimen sequenced in a study of T cell repertoires in cytomegalovirus infection. Antigen specificity for these receptors is unknown. TCRdb redid the calling of the reads with MiXCR, one entry per CDR3 protein. Of under 90,000 distinct CDR3 sequences in the sample, 20% to 25% are singletons; the top ten hold 79%. Sequenced input: PBMCs, sequenced either directly or after in vitro stimulation (not recorded which). The receptors stem from a human donor in good health (CMV status not recorded). Some clones in this sample may be carry-over from other donors' samples.

In its sample, this clonotype was seen a few times. The chain uses TRBV6-5 and TRBJ2-3, with 10 positions matching TRBD2. From germline, CDR1 is MNHEY and CDR2 SVGAGI. The CDR3 has 17 amino acids. Trimming removed 6 bases from V and 3 bases from J; junction bases left unmatched: 12. DNA of the CDR3: TGTGCCAGCAGCCAACGAGCGGGAGGGCCAAGAACAGATACGCAGTATTTT. Its translation is CASSQRAGGPRTDTQYF.

The chain has TRBV10-3 and TRBJ2-1; TRBD1 is a possible D gene (5 bases). With 7 bases removed from V and 9 bases from J, the gap between germline ends came to 25 bases. The CDR3 extends over 16 amino acids. Germline-derived CDR1 and CDR2 are ENHRY and SYGVKD. For the CDR3, the DNA is TGTGCCATCAAGGGCCTGGATGGGGCAGATTTGGGTGAGCAGTTCTTC. Translating it yields CAIKGLDGADLGEQFF.

Many counts were recorded for this clonotype. In DNA form, the CDR3 reads TGTGCCAGCAGGGCGGGACTAGCATTTTACAATGAGCAGTTCTTC. Its translation: CASRAGLAFYNEQFF. The chain couples TRBV11-1 to TRBJ2-1; TRBD2 matches at 9 bases. Germline-derived CDR1 and CDR2 are SGHAT and FQDESV (reference sequence). V dropped 6 bases and J dropped 4; count of bases not matched to a gene: 7. The CDR3 consists of 15 residues.

This clonotype has ten or more counts. DNA for the CDR3: TGTGCCAGCGGGACAGGGCTAGATGAGCAGTTCTTC. Its protein product is CASGTGLDEQFF. The gene calls are TRBV7-8 and TRBJ2-1; 9 bases align to TRBD1. Looked up from germline, CDR1 is SGHVS and CDR2 is FQNEAQ. Trimming cost V 8 bases and J 8 bases; bases outside gene matches: 4. There are 12 residues in the CDR3.

The V gene is TRBV7-8, the J gene TRBJ1-5, with a weak D call TRBD1 (5 bases). V lost 1 base and J lost 6, with 16 bases in between. The CDR3 runs 16 residues. Germline CDR1 and CDR2: SGHVS and FQNEAQ. In nucleotides, the CDR3 is TGTGCCAGCAGCTTAGAGGCCCAGGGAGTAGCTCAGCCCCAGCATTTT. This encodes CASSLEAQGVAQPQHF.

The chain combines TRBV5-4 with TRBJ2-7; D not resolved. The germline gives CDR1 SGHNT, CDR2 YYREEE (reference sequence). The V gene lost 2 bases and the J gene lost 6 bases, with 9 bases spanning the gap. CDR3 size: 12 residues. The CDR3 here is CASSFPPLEQYF. The DNA for the CDR3 is TGTGCCAGCAGCTTTCCCCCCCTCGAGCAGTACTTC.